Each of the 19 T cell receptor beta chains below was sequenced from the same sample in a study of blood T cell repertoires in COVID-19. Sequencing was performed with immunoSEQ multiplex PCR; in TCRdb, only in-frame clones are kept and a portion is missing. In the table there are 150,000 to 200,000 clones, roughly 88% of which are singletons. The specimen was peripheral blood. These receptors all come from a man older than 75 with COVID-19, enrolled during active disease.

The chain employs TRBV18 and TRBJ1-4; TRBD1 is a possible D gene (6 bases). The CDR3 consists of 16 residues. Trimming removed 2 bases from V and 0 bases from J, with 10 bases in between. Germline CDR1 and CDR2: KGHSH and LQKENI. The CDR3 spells CASSPWTASTNEKLFF. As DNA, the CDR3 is TGTGCCAGCTCACCATGGACAGCCTCAACTAATGAAAAACTGTTTTTT.

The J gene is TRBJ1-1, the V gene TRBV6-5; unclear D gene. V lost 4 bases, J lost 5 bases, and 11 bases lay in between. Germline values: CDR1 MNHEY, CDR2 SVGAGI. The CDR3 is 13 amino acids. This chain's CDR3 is CASSSLGVTEAFF. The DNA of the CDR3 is TGTGCCAGCAGTTCCCTCGGGGTAACTGAAGCTTTCTTT.

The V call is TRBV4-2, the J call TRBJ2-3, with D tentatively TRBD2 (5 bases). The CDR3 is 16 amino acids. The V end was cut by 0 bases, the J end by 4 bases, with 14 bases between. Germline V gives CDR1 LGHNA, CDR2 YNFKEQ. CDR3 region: CASSQEYGVNADTQYF. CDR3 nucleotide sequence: TGTGCCAGCAGCCAAGAATACGGGGTCAATGCAGATACGCAGTATTTT.

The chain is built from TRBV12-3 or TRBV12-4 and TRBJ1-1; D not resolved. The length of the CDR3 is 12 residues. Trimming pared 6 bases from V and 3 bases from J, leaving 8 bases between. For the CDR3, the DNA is TGTGCCAGCAGGAGGGAGTACACTGAAGCTTTCTTT. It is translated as CASRREYTEAFF.

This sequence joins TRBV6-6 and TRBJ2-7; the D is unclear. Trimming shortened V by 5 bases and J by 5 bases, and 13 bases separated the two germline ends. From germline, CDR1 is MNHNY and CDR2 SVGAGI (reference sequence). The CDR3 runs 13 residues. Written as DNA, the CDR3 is TGTGCCAGCAGTAAACATCGAGGCAACGAGCAGTACTTC. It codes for CASSKHRGNEQYF.

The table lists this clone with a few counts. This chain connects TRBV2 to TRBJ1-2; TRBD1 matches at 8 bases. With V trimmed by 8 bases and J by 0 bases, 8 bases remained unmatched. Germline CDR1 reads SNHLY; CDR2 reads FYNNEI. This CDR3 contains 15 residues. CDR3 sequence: CASWTGTNSNYGYTF. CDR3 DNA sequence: TGTGCCAGCTGGACAGGGACCAATTCTAACTATGGCTACACCTTC.

The CDR3 region has the DNA TGTGCCAGCAGATCCGGGAGGACAGGGATCAATGAGCAGTTCTTC. This codes for CASRSGRTGINEQFF. The chain uses TRBV6-5 and TRBJ2-1; possibly TRBD1 for D (8 bases). Between the trimmed V and J ends, which lost 6 bases and 6 bases, there was a span of 18 bases. This CDR3 has 15 residues. Germline loops: CDR1 MNHEY, CDR2 SVGAGI.

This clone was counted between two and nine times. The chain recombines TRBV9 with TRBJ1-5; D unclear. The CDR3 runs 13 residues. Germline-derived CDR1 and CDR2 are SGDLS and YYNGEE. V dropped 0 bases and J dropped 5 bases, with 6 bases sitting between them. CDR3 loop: CASSVAGDQPQHF. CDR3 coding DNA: TGTGCCAGCAGCGTAGCCGGGGATCAGCCCCAGCATTTT.

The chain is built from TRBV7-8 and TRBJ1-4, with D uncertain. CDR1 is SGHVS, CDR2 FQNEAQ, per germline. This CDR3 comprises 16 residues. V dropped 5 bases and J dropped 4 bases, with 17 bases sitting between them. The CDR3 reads CASSPIREFNNEKLFF. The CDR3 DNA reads TGTGCCAGCAGCCCCATCCGCGAGTTTAATAATGAAAAACTGTTTTTT.

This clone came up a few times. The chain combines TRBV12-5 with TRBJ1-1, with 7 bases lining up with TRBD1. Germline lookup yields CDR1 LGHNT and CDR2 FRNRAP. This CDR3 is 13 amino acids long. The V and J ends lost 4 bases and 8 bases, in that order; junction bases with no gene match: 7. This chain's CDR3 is CASGYRQGSEAFF. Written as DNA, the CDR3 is TGTGCTAGTGGTTATAGACAGGGATCCGAAGCTTTCTTT. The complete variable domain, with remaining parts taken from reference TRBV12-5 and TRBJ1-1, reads DARVTQTPRHKVTEMGQEVTMRCQPILGHNTVFWYRQTMMQGLELLAYFRNRAPLDDSGMPKDRFSAEMPDATLATLKIQPSEPRDSAVYFCASGYRQGSEAFFGQGTRLTVV.

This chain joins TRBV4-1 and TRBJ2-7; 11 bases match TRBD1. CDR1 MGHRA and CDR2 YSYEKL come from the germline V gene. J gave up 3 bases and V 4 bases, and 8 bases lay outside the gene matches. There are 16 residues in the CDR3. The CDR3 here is CASSLQRGTGGYEQYF. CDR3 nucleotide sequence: TGCGCCAGCAGCCTCCAAAGAGGGACAGGGGGCTACGAGCAGTACTTC.

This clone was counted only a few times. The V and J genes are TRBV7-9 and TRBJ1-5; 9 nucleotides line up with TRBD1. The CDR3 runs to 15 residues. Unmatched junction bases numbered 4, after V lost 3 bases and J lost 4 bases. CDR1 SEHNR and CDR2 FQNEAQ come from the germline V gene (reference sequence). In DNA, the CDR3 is TGTGCCAGCAGCTTTGGACAGGGGTTAAATCAGCCCCAGCATTTT. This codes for CASSFGQGLNQPQHF.

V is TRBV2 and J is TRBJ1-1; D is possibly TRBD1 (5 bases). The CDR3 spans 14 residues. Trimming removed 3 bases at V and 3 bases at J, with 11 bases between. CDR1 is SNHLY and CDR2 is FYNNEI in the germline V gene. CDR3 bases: TGTGCCAGCAGTGAGTGGACATCCTACACTGAAGCTTTCTTT. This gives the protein CASSEWTSYTEAFF. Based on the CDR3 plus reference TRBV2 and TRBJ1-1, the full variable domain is EPEVTQTPSHQVTQMGQEVILRCVPISNHLYFYWYRQILGQKVEFLVSFYNNEISEKSEIFDDQFSVERPDGSNFTLKIRSTKLEDSAMYFCASSEWTSYTEAFFGQGTRLTVV.

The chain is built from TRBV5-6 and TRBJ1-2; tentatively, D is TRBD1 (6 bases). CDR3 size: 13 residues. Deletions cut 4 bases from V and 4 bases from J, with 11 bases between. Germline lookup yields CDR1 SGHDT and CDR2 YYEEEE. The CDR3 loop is CASSPGHLYGYTF. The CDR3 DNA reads TGTGCCAGCAGCCCGGGACACCTCTATGGCTACACCTTC.

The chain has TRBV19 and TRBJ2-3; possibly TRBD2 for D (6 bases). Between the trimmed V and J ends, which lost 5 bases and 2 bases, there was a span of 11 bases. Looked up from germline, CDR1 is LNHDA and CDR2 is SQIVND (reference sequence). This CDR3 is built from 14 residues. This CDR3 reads CASSVGGPTDTQYF. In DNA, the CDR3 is TGTGCCAGTAGTGTCGGGGGACCCACAGATACGCAGTATTTT.

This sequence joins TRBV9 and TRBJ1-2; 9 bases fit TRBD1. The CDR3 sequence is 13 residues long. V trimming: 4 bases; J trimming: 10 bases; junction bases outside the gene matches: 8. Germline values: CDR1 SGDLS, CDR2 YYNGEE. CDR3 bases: TGTGCCAGCAGCCCGGGGGACAGGGAAGACTACACCTTC. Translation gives CASSPGDREDYTF.

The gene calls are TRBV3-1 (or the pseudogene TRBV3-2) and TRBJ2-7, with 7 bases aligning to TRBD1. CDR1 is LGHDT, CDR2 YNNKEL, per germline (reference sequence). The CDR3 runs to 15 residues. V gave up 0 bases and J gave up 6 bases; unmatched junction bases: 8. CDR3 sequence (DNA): TGTGCCAGCAGCCAAGATTTAACAGGGGCAGGCGAGCAGTACTTC. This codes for CASSQDLTGAGEQYF.

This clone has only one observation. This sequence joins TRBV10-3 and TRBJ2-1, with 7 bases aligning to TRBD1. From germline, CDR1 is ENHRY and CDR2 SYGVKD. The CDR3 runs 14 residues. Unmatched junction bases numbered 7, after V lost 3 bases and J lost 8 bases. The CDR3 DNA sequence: TGTGCCATCAGTGAATACAGGGGTTTGGATGAGCAGTTCTTC. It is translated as CAISEYRGLDEQFF.

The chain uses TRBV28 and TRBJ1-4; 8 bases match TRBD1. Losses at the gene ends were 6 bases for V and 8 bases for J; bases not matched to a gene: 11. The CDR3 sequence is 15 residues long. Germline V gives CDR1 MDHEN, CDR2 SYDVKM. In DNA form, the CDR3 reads TGTGCCAGCAGATCAGGGGGCGCGGGTGGCGAAAAACTGTTTTTT. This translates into CASRSGGAGGEKLFF. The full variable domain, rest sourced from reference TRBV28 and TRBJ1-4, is DVKVTQSSRYLVKRTGEKVFLECVQDMDHENMFWYRQDPGLGLRLIYFSYDVKMKEKGDIPEGYSVSREKKERFSLILESASTNQTSMYLCASRSGGAGGEKLFFGSGTQLSVL.